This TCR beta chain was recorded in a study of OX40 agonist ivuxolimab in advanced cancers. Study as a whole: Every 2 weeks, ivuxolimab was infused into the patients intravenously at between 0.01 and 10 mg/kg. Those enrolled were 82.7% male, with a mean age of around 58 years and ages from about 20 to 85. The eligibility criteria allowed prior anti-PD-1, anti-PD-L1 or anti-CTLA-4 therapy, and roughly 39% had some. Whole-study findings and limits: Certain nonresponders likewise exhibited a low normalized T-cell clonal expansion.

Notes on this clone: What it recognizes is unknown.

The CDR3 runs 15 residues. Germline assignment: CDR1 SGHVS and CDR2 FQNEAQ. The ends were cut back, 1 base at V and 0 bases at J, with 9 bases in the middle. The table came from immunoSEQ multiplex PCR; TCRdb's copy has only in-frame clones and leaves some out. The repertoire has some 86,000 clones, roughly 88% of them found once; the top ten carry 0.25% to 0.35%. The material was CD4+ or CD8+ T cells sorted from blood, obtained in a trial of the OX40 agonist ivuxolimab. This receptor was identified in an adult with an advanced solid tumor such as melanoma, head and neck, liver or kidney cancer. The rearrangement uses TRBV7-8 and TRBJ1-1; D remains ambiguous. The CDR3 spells CASSLVGQLNTEAFF. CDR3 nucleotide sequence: TGTGCCAGCAGCTTAGTTGGGCAGTTGAACACTGAAGCTTTCTTT. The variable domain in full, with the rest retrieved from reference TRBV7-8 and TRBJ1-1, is GAGVSQSPRYKVAKRGQDVALRCDPISGHVSLFWYQQALGQGPEFLTYFQNEAQLDKSGLPSDRFFAERPEGSVSTLKIQRTQQEDSAVYLCASSLVGQLNTEAFFGQGTRLTVV.